One sample yielded the 21 T cell receptor beta chains listed below, sequenced in a study of blood T cell repertoires in COVID-19. This table comes from immunoSEQ multiplex PCR, and its TCRdb copy is limited to in-frame clones, with some not included. In the table there are around 180,000 clones, approximately 85% of which are singletons. Specimen: peripheral blood. Receptors originate from a woman older than 75 with acute or convalescent COVID-19.

The V call is TRBV7-9, the J call TRBJ1-1; D is ambiguous. The V end was cut by 3 bases, the J end by 4 bases, with 15 bases between. The CDR3 has 15 residues. Germline CDR1 is SEHNR and CDR2 is FQNEAQ (reference sequence). The CDR3 bases are TGTGCCAGCAGCTTTCGACGCGGGTTCGGCACTGAAGCTTTCTTT. Encoded protein: CASSFRRGFGTEAFF. Combining the CDR3 with reference TRBV7-9 and TRBJ1-1 gives the whole variable domain DTGVSQNPRHKITKRGQNVTFRCDPISEHNRLYWYRQTLGQGPEFLTYFQNEAQLEKSRLLSDRFSAERPKGSFSTLEIQRTEQGDSAMYLCASSFRRGFGTEAFFGQGTRLTVV.

The chain uses TRBV4-2 and TRBJ2-1, with 8 nucleotides matching TRBD2. The CDR3 contains 18 residues. The V segment lost 0 bases and the J segment 5 bases; nucleotides outside the gene matches: 12. Germline assignment: CDR1 LGHNA and CDR2 YNFKEQ. In DNA form, the CDR3 reads TGTGCCAGCAGCCAAGAACCCCCAGCGGGAGCGAAGGACAATGAGCAGTTCTTC. The encoded protein is CASSQEPPAGAKDNEQFF.

Worth noting for this clone: A read error may account for a junction end that differs from germline. This chain connects TRBV4-2 to TRBJ2-3; 8 positions match TRBD2. The CDR3 is made up of 13 amino acids. Germline CDR1 and CDR2: LGHNA and YNFKEQ. The CDR3 here is CASNQAGVDTQYF. In nucleotides, the CDR3 is TGTGCCAGCAACCAAGCGGGAGTAGATACGCAGTATTTT.

The CDR3 here is CASTQGTASTDTQYF. CDR3 in DNA: TGTGCCAGTACCCAGGGGACAGCTAGCACAGATACGCAGTATTTT. The chain combines TRBV19 with TRBJ2-3, with TRBD1 matching 7 bases. This CDR3 comprises 15 residues. V lost 7 bases, J lost 0 bases, and 7 bases stayed unmatched. From germline, CDR1 is LNHDA and CDR2 SQIVND (reference sequence). The whole variable domain, remainder taken from reference TRBV19 and TRBJ2-3, is DGGITQSPKYLFRKEGQNVTLSCEQNLNHDAMYWYRQDPGQGLRLIYYSQIVNDFQKGDIAEGYSVSREKKESFPLTVTSAQKNPTAFYLCASTQGTASTDTQYFGPGTRLTVL.

This chain joins TRBV3-1 (or the pseudogene TRBV3-2) and TRBJ2-1; perhaps TRBD2 as D (6 bases). CDR3 length equals 14 residues. The V end was cut by 5 bases, the J end by 3 bases, with 11 bases between. Per the germline V gene, CDR1 is LGHDT and CDR2 is YNNKEL (reference sequence). This CDR3 reads CASSKGGDYNEQFF. For the CDR3, the DNA is TGTGCCAGCAGCAAAGGCGGGGACTACAATGAGCAGTTCTTC.

This chain uses TRBV20-1 with TRBJ2-7; D is uncertain. This CDR3 spans 11 amino acids. V was cut by 2 bases and J by 3 bases, with 5 bases left in between. The V gene's germline CDR1 is DFQATT and CDR2 SNEGSKA (reference sequence). The CDR3 region has the DNA TGCAGTGCTAGAAAGAGCTACGAGCAGTACTTC. Translated, it gives CSARKSYEQYF.

This chain connects TRBV24-1 to TRBJ2-2; 8 nucleotides match TRBD1. Germline CDR1 reads KGHDR; CDR2 reads SFDVKD. The CDR3 runs to 17 residues. The J segment lost 4 bases and the V segment lost 6 bases, leaving 12 bases of the junction unmatched. DNA of the CDR3: TGTGCCACCAGTCAACCCCCGGGACAGGAGAGCACCGGGGAGCTGTTTTTT. This gives the protein CATSQPPGQESTGELFF.

CDR3 sequence reads: CASSLEGRGFGTQYF. CDR3 sequence (DNA): TGTGCCAGCAGCTTAGAGGGCAGGGGATTTGGGACCCAGTACTTC. The chain employs TRBV7-2 and TRBJ2-5; possibly TRBD1 for D (6 bases). Germline V lookup: CDR1 SGHTA, CDR2 FQGNSA. The CDR3 runs 15 residues. Trimming cost V 1 base and J 7 bases, with 16 bases left between them.

The V and J genes are TRBV12-3 or TRBV12-4 and TRBJ1-4, with no clear D. The CDR3 has 13 residues. V was shortened by 8 bases and J by 8 bases, with 15 bases between the two germline ends. The CDR3 spells CASVGTLREKLFF. For the CDR3, the DNA is TGTGCCAGCGTGGGCACCTTAAGAGAAAAACTGTTTTTT.

This chain links TRBV9 with TRBJ1-6; maybe TRBD1 (5 bases). CDR3 length: 16 amino acids. Germline assignment: CDR1 SGDLS and CDR2 YYNGEE. V dropped 4 bases and J dropped 6 bases, with 17 bases sitting between them. CDR3 in amino acids: CASSPGGGSSNSPLHF. The CDR3 DNA follows: TGTGCCAGCAGCCCCGGGGGTGGTTCTTCTAATTCACCCCTCCACTTT.

The V call is TRBV24-1, the J call TRBJ2-1, with 11 bases fitting TRBD2. Germline V gene data show CDR1 as KGHDR and CDR2 as SFDVKD. V shed 4 bases, J shed 4 bases, and the junction held 5 bases outside the gene matches. The CDR3 sequence is 16 residues long. CDR3 nucleotides: TGTGCCACCAGTGAAGGATGGACTAGCGGGTACAATGAGCAGTTCTTC. Protein product: CATSEGWTSGYNEQFF.

This clone was observed at least ten times. The chain carries TRBV14 and TRBJ1-1, with a weak D call TRBD1 (5 bases). The germline gives CDR1 SGHDN, CDR2 FVKESK. The CDR3 loop spans 14 amino acids. V lost 0 bases, J lost 9 bases, and 14 bases lay in between. The CDR3 loop is CASSQELVTDQAFF. The CDR3 nucleotides are TGTGCCAGCAGCCAAGAGCTCGTGACAGATCAAGCTTTCTTT.

This chain joins TRBV24-1 and TRBJ1-2; D might be TRBD1 (6 bases). Germline-derived CDR1 and CDR2 are KGHDR and SFDVKD. The CDR3 has 17 amino acids. Deletions cut 4 bases from V and 1 base from J, with 18 bases between. The CDR3 loop reads CATSDFSATGLNYGYTF. The CDR3 DNA follows: TGTGCCACCAGTGACTTCTCCGCGACAGGACTTAACTATGGCTACACCTTC.

The gene calls are TRBV11-2 and TRBJ1-4; D remains ambiguous. The CDR3 is made up of 13 amino acids. From germline, CDR1 is SGHAT and CDR2 FQNNGV. Trimming took off 6 bases at V and 0 bases at J, with 5 bases between the two ends. CDR3 protein: CASRRATNEKLFF. In nucleotides, the CDR3 is TGTGCCAGCAGACGGGCAACTAATGAAAAACTGTTTTTT.

The CDR3 coding sequence is TGTGCCAGCGGGGGGGCTGTGGCAGATACGCAGTATTTT. Protein: CASGGAVADTQYF. J is TRBJ2-3 and V is TRBV12-3 or TRBV12-4, with TRBD2 as a possible D gene (7 bases). Between the trimmed V and J ends, which lost 8 bases and 4 bases, there was a span of 13 bases. This CDR3 has 13 amino acids.

This clone was detected once. The rearrangement links TRBV10-3 to TRBJ2-1; TRBD2 might be the D (6 bases). CDR1 and CDR2 from the germline V gene are ENHRY and SYGVKD. This CDR3 has 12 amino acids. V shed 3 bases and J shed 8 bases, with 8 bases lying between them. The CDR3 protein is CAISELAYEQFF. As DNA, the CDR3 is TGTGCCATCAGTGAACTAGCCTATGAGCAGTTCTTC.

This clone was seen only once. The chain combines TRBV6-2 or TRBV6-3 with TRBJ2-7; 11 positions agree with TRBD2. The germline V gene has CDR1 MNHEY and CDR2 SVGEGT. Trimming took 4 bases from V and 3 from J; bases not matched to a gene: 11. This CDR3 comprises 17 residues. CDR3 protein: CASSSLTTSGVVYEQYF. The CDR3 region has the DNA TGTGCCAGCAGTTCCCTAACGACTAGCGGGGTGGTCTACGAGCAGTACTTC.

The V and J genes are TRBV7-6 and TRBJ1-1; D gene unclear. V lost 0 bases and J lost 4, with 6 bases in between. The germline V gene has CDR1 SGHVS and CDR2 FNYEAQ. This CDR3 is built from 13 residues. The chain's CDR3 is CASSLAQFTEAFF. As DNA, the CDR3 is TGTGCCAGCAGCTTAGCGCAGTTCACTGAAGCTTTCTTT.

The rearrangement joins TRBV7-9 to TRBJ1-2; 8 bases map to TRBD1. This CDR3 has 13 residues. Germline V lookup: CDR1 SEHNR, CDR2 FQNEAQ (reference sequence). J lost 2 bases, V lost 5 bases, and 1 base had no gene match. The chain's CDR3 is CASSRDRNYGYTF. CDR3 nucleotides: TGTGCCAGCAGCCGGGACAGGAACTATGGCTACACCTTC.

V usage is TRBV10-3 and J usage is TRBJ2-1, with TRBD1 matching over 8 bases. The V gene end was trimmed by 7 bases and the J gene end by 6 bases; junction bases not matched to a gene: 5. CDR3 length: 13 residues. The germline V gene has CDR1 ENHRY and CDR2 SYGVKD. CDR3: CAITQTGVNEQFF. The CDR3 DNA reads as TGTGCCATCACCCAGACAGGGGTCAATGAGCAGTTCTTC.

This clone was seen a single time. The V and J genes are TRBV7-9 and TRBJ2-7, with D possibly TRBD2 on 5 matching bases. V was trimmed by 0 bases and J by 3 bases, leaving 15 bases between them. This CDR3 contains 16 residues. Germline CDR1 SEHNR, CDR2 FQNEAQ (reference sequence). CDR3 protein: CASSLAISADYYEQYF. CDR3 DNA sequence: TGTGCCAGCAGCTTAGCGATAAGCGCCGACTACTACGAGCAGTACTTC.